This passage covers 18 T cell receptor beta chains from one sample sequenced in a study of OX40 agonist ivuxolimab in advanced cancers. Only in-frame clones appear in the TCRdb table, and some are missing; sequencing was by immunoSEQ multiplex PCR. The profile shows over 80,000 clones, around 87% of them singletons. Sequences were derived from CD4+ or CD8+ T cells sorted from blood, sampled in a trial of the OX40 agonist ivuxolimab. The receptors stem from an adult with an advanced solid tumor such as melanoma, head and neck, liver or kidney cancer.

This clone came up a few times. The V call is TRBV29-1, the J call TRBJ2-5; 8 nucleotides align to TRBD2. This CDR3 contains 15 residues. The V segment lost 8 bases and the J segment 5 bases; nucleotides outside the gene matches: 16. Per the germline V gene, CDR1 is SQVTM and CDR2 is ANQGSEA. As DNA, the CDR3 is TGCAGCTCCAACAACGGGAGGGCCCGAGGGGAGACCCAGTACTTC. Translated: CSSNNGRARGETQYF.

The chain combines TRBV2 with TRBJ2-7; 7 bases line up with TRBD2. This CDR3 comprises 14 residues. V was pared by 5 bases and J by 1 base, with 5 bases of the junction left unmatched. The germline gives CDR1 SNHLY, CDR2 FYNNEI. This chain's CDR3 is CASSRLASSYEQYF. DNA of the CDR3: TGTGCCAGCAGTCGACTAGCCTCGTCCTACGAGCAGTACTTC.

The chain recombines TRBV9 with TRBJ2-3, with 9 positions matching TRBD1. CDR3 length equals 16 residues. Germline-derived CDR1 and CDR2 are SGDLS and YYNGEE. Trimming at V came to 3 bases and at J to 5 bases, leaving 10 bases not matched to a gene. This chain's CDR3 is CASSELTGTGLDTQYF. CDR3 DNA sequence: TGTGCCAGCAGCGAACTTACCGGGACAGGGCTAGATACGCAGTATTTT.

Concerning this clone itself: Other DNA sequences in the same sample also yield this CDR3. The chain carries TRBV19 and TRBJ1-2, with TRBD1 matching over 9 bases. This CDR3 comprises 14 residues. V dropped 5 bases and J dropped 2; count of bases not matched to a gene: 3. Germline values: CDR1 LNHDA, CDR2 SQIVND (reference sequence). This CDR3 is CASSPGQGNYGYTF. Here the CDR3 DNA reads TGTGCCAGTAGTCCGGGACAGGGCAACTATGGCTACACCTTC.

This clone was observed a few times. The chain employs TRBV30 and TRBJ2-2, with D tentatively TRBD2 (5 bases). The CDR3 has 14 amino acids. Per the germline V gene, CDR1 is GTSNPN and CDR2 is SVGIG (reference sequence). With 1 base removed from V and 6 bases from J, the gap between germline ends came to 12 bases. The CDR3 bases are TGTGCCTGGAGTGCCGGACTGGTGTCCGGGGAGCTGTTTTTT. It translates to CAWSAGLVSGELFF.

The rearrangement links TRBV10-1 to TRBJ2-2, with a tentative D call TRBD2 (6 bases). The germline V gene encodes CDR1 WNHNN and CDR2 SYGVQD (reference sequence). V lost 3 bases to trimming and J lost 3 bases, with 17 bases between them. The CDR3 covers 17 residues. The CDR3 spells CASSEILGSSDTGELFF. CDR3 nucleotide sequence: TGCGCCAGCAGTGAAATCCTCGGGAGTAGTGACACCGGGGAGCTGTTTTTT.

The chain recombines TRBV6-6 with TRBJ1-1; no definite D call. The V end was cut by 2 bases, the J end by 4 bases, with 8 bases between. The length of the CDR3 is 13 residues. Looked up from germline, CDR1 is MNHNY and CDR2 is SVGAGI (reference sequence). The chain's CDR3 is CASSYLLTTEAFF. The DNA of the CDR3 is TGTGCCAGCAGTTACCTTTTAACCACTGAAGCTTTCTTT.

The chain recombines TRBV5-1 with TRBJ2-7, with TRBD2 matching over 10 bases. CDR3 length: 15 amino acids. Germline CDR1 reads SGHRS; CDR2 reads YFSETQ. The J segment lost 4 bases and the V segment lost 2 bases, leaving 6 bases of the junction unmatched. Here the CDR3 DNA reads TGCGCCAGCAGCTTTCTTTCTAGCGGGAGTTACGAGCAGTACTTC. Protein product: CASSFLSSGSYEQYF. The entire variable domain, with the rest obtained from reference TRBV5-1 and TRBJ2-7, is as follows: KAGVTQTPRYLIKTRGQQVTLSCSPISGHRSVSWYQQTPGQGLQFLFEYFSETQRNKGNFPGRFSGRQFSNSRSEMNVSTLELGDSALYLCASSFLSSGSYEQYFGPGTRLTVT.

The chain is built from TRBV19 and TRBJ1-5, with D perhaps TRBD1 (5 bases). V was cut by 9 bases and J by 5 bases, with 17 bases left in between. Germline V gives CDR1 LNHDA, CDR2 SQIVND (reference sequence). The CDR3 contains 14 residues. CDR3 region: CASNVRVEDQPQHF. DNA of the CDR3: TGTGCCAGCAACGTCAGGGTGGAGGATCAGCCCCAGCATTTT.

The chain couples TRBV4-2 to TRBJ2-3; 8 bases fit TRBD2. In germline, CDR1 is LGHNA, CDR2 YNFKEQ. Losses at the gene ends were 3 bases for V and 3 bases for J; bases not matched to a gene: 14. This CDR3 has 18 residues. The CDR3 DNA is TGTGCCAGCAGCCAGGCGGATATGGCGGGAGGTAGAACAGATACGCAGTATTTT. Encoded protein: CASSQADMAGGRTDTQYF.

This clone came up once. This rearrangement joins TRBV18 to TRBJ2-1; D uncertain. This CDR3 region has 15 residues. Germline assignment: CDR1 KGHSH and CDR2 LQKENI. The V and J ends lost 2 bases and 8 bases respectively, with 16 bases between them. CDR3 amino acids: CASSPTLLTRDEQFF. CDR3 DNA: TGTGCCAGCTCACCAACCTTGTTAACAAGGGATGAGCAGTTCTTC.

This clone occurred once. CDR3 protein: CASSETGPREKLFF. The CDR3 nucleotides are TGCGCCAGCTCTGAGACAGGCCCTAGAGAAAAACTGTTTTTT. This chain links TRBV4-1 with TRBJ1-4; D may be TRBD1 (6 bases). The V gene lost 8 bases and the J gene lost 8 bases, with 18 bases spanning the gap. The CDR3 length is 14 residues. Germline values: CDR1 MGHRA, CDR2 YSYEKL.

This clone was seen more than once but under ten times. The rearrangement links TRBV11-2 to TRBJ1-1; TRBD1 aligns across 12 bases. Per the germline V gene, CDR1 is SGHAT and CDR2 is FQNNGV. V shed 10 bases and J 4 bases; nucleotides not matched to a gene: 22. The CDR3 length is 19 residues. CDR3: CATPMHIYGTGGSGTEAFF. For the CDR3, the DNA is TGTGCCACGCCAATGCATATATATGGGACAGGGGGCTCGGGCACTGAAGCTTTCTTT.

This chain joins TRBV19 and TRBJ2-7; 7 nucleotides match TRBD2. From germline, CDR1 is LNHDA and CDR2 SQIVND (reference sequence). This CDR3 is built from 13 residues. Germline trimming cut 6 bases from V and 6 bases from J; bases unmatched to any gene: 8. CDR3 coding DNA: TGTGCCAGTAGCCAGGGAGGGTTCGGCGAGCAGTACTTC. Protein product: CASSQGGFGEQYF.

This clone has more than one count but fewer than ten. The J gene is TRBJ1-1, the V gene TRBV29-1; no clear D. Trimming stripped 4 bases from V and 1 base from J, with 7 bases between. This CDR3 has 12 residues. CDR1 and CDR2 (germline): SQVTM, ANQGSEA. The CDR3 region is CSVGRGNTEAFF. The CDR3 DNA is TGCAGCGTTGGGCGAGGGAACACTGAAGCTTTCTTT.

The DNA of the CDR3 is TGCGCCAGCAGGGAAAACAGGTATGATACTGAAGCTTTCTTT. The encoded protein is CASRENRYDTEAFF. V usage is TRBV10-2 and J usage is TRBJ1-1; D is possibly TRBD1 (5 bases). V gave up 6 bases and J gave up 5 bases, with 16 bases separating them. Germline V gives CDR1 WSHSY, CDR2 SAAADI. This CDR3 comprises 14 residues.

The chain uses TRBV5-1 and TRBJ2-6; no clear D. V dropped 0 bases and J dropped 4 bases, with 8 bases sitting between them. Germline assignment: CDR1 SGHRS and CDR2 YFSETQ. This CDR3 has 15 amino acids. The CDR3 region has the DNA TGCGCCAGCAGCTTGGATGGGATGGGGGCCAACGTCCTGACTTTC. It codes for CASSLDGMGANVLTF.

This chain links TRBV28 with TRBJ1-2, with TRBD1 as a possible D gene (6 bases). This CDR3 region has 13 residues. V lost 6 bases to trimming and J lost 5 bases, with 13 bases between them. Looked up from germline, CDR1 is MDHEN and CDR2 is SYDVKM. CDR3 nucleotides: TGTGCCAGCAGAAAACAGGGAGGGTATGGCTACACCTTC. Translated, it gives CASRKQGGYGYTF.